The 9 T cell receptor beta chains below come from one sample, sequenced in a study of Ad26.COV2.S vaccination and SARS-CoV-2 variants. Treatment here: 15 to 20 received Ad26.COV2.S at low or high dose, single or two shots; about 5 received placebo; per-sample allocation not given. All samples were drawn on day 63, counting from the first vaccine or placebo injection. Profiled with immunoSEQ multiplex PCR; TCRdb holds only in-frame clones, not every one. Among 380,000 or so clones, approximately 90% were seen once, and the ten largest hold around 5%. Sequencing used peripheral blood, obtained in a trial of Ad26.COV2.S vaccine versus placebo. Receptors were obtained from a person between 18 and 60 years old who received the Ad26.COV2.S COVID-19 vaccine or a placebo.

The chain is built from TRBV9 and TRBJ2-2; 8 bases match TRBD1. The junction had 5 bases not matched to a gene; V was cut back by 3 bases and J by 1 base. The germline gives CDR1 SGDLS, CDR2 YYNGEE. This CDR3 comprises 16 residues. CDR3: CASSGTGGRNTGELFF. As DNA, the CDR3 is TGTGCCAGCAGCGGTACAGGGGGGAGGAACACCGGGGAGCTGTTTTTT.

This clone showed up many times. This chain links TRBV6-5 with TRBJ1-5; D is uncertain. The V gene's germline CDR1 is MNHEY and CDR2 SVGAGI. The CDR3 contains 14 residues. V was clipped by 4 bases and J by 3 bases, with 10 bases between them. The CDR3 here is CASSFESLNQPQHF. CDR3 nucleotides: TGTGCCAGCAGTTTCGAGAGCCTCAATCAGCCCCAGCATTTT.

The chain has TRBV18 and TRBJ2-1; TRBD2 aligns across 9 bases. The germline gives CDR1 KGHSH, CDR2 LQKENI. This CDR3 is 16 amino acids long. J gave up 9 bases and V 2 bases, and 11 bases lay outside the gene matches. The CDR3 sequence: CASSPGGPSGKGEQFF. DNA of the CDR3: TGTGCCAGCTCACCAGGTGGTCCTAGCGGGAAGGGTGAGCAGTTCTTC. Supplemented by reference TRBV18 and TRBJ2-1, the full variable domain reads NAGVMQNPRHLVRRRGQEARLRCSPMKGHSHVYWYRQLPEEGLKFMVYLQKENIIDESGMPKERFSAEFPKEGPSILRIQQVVRGDSAAYFCASSPGGPSGKGEQFFGPGTRLTVL.

CDR3 in DNA: TGTGCCAGCAGCTCACCGGGACTAGTGCCGTACGAGCAGTACTTC. This sequence encodes CASSSPGLVPYEQYF. The gene calls are TRBV5-4 and TRBJ2-7, with 8 bases identical to TRBD2. Germline V gene data show CDR1 as SGHNT and CDR2 as YYREEE (reference sequence). The CDR3 has 15 amino acids. The ends lost 3 bases at V and 4 bases at J; junction bases unmatched: 9.

The rearrangement joins TRBV28 to TRBJ2-1; no reliable D call. Germline lookup yields CDR1 MDHEN and CDR2 SYDVKM. Trimming removed 3 bases from V and 6 bases from J, with 12 bases in between. The CDR3 runs to 14 residues. Here the CDR3 DNA reads TGTGCCAGCAGTTTCGAGTCCCCGCGCAATGAGCAGTTCTTC. This sequence encodes CASSFESPRNEQFF.

The V gene is TRBV6-5, the J gene TRBJ1-1, with 9 bases matching TRBD1. Germline CDR1 is MNHEY and CDR2 is SVGAGI. The CDR3 is 15 amino acids. The junction had 10 bases not matched to a gene; V was cut back by 6 bases and J by 5 bases. This CDR3 reads CASRRTGEGSTEAFF. In DNA, the CDR3 is TGTGCCAGCAGGCGGACAGGGGAGGGTTCTACTGAAGCTTTCTTT.

The V gene is TRBV19, the J gene TRBJ1-4; D may be TRBD1 (5 bases). Deletions cut 2 bases from V and 5 bases from J, with 12 bases between. Germline loops: CDR1 LNHDA, CDR2 SQIVND (reference sequence). The CDR3 length is 15 residues. The DNA for the CDR3 is TGTGCCAGTAGTATAACGGTGGCAGGGAATGAAAAACTGTTTTTT. Its translation: CASSITVAGNEKLFF.

CDR3 residues: CASSDTGREGSQPQHF. CDR3 coding DNA: TGTGCCAGCAGTGATACCGGCAGGGAAGGCAGCCAGCCCCAGCATTTT. The rearrangement links TRBV6-1 to TRBJ1-5, with a weak D call TRBD1 (5 bases). The CDR3 consists of 16 residues. V was trimmed by 3 bases and J by 7 bases, leaving 19 bases between them. Germline assignment: CDR1 MNHNS and CDR2 SASEGT.

V gene TRBV10-3 combines with J gene TRBJ1-5; D remains ambiguous. Germline-derived CDR1 and CDR2 are ENHRY and SYGVKD. V was clipped by 4 bases and J by 7 bases, with 8 bases between them. This CDR3 spans 12 amino acids. The chain's CDR3 is CAISGNGQPQHF. The CDR3 DNA reads as TGTGCCATCAGTGGCAATGGCCAGCCCCAGCATTTT.